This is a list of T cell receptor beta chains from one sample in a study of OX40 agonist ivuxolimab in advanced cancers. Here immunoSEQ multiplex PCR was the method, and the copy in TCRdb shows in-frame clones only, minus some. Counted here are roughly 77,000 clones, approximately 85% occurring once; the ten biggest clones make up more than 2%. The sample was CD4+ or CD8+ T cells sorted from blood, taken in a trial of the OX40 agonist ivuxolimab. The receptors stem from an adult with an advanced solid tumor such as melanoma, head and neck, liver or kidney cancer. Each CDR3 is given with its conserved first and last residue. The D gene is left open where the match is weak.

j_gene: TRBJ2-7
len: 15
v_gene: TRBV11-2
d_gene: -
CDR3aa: CASSLDVGSTYEQYF

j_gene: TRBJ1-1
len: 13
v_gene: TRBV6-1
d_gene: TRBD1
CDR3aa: CASNDREGFEAFF

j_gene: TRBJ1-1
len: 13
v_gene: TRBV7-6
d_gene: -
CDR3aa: CASSSPLYTEAFF

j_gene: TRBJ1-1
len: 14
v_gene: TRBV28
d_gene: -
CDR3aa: CASGEGRVWTEAFF

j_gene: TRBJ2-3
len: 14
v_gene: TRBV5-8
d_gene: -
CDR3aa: CASTQGLGTDTQYF

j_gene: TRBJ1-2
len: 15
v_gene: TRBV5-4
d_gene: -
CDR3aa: CASSPAIGTGGGYTF

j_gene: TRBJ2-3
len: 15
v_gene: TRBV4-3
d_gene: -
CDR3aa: CASSQDHPGADTQYF

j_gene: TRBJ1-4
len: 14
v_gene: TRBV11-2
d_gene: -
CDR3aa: CASSLDAAGKKLFF

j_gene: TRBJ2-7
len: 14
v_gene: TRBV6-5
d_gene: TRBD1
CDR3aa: CASSYGQGFTEQYF

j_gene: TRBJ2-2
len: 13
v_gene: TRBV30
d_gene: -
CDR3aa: CATGTFNTGELFF

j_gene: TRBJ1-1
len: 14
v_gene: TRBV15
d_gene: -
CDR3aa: CATSRSAGVSEAFF